The present TCR beta chain was sequenced within a study of PD-1 blockade in classical Hodgkin lymphoma. Time point indicated: cycle 4 day 1 (C4D1), after more than 5 weeks of nivolumab. Every patient experienced relapse after autologous stem cell transplantation, and brentuximab vedotin exposure varied. The sample holds one count of this clone. Its antigen is as yet unknown. Whole-study results and caveats: Baseline diversity resembling that of newly diagnosed patients was seen in complete responders. CD4+ TCR diversity rose significantly by C4D1, and CD8+ TCR diversity did not. Exclusion removed patients who began nivolumab under 1 year after ASCT.

J was trimmed by 6 bases and V by 3 bases; bases with no gene match: 12. The CDR3 totals 16 residues. Germline assignment: CDR1 SGDLS and CDR2 YYNGEE. Data came from immunoSEQ multiplex PCR; TCRdb stores just in-frame clones and leaves some out. The sample has about 47,000 clones; approximately 80% are singletons. The chain carries TRBV9 and TRBJ2-1; 7 positions match TRBD1. The receptor was derived from a human donor with classical Hodgkin lymphoma. Sequencing was performed on peripheral blood mononuclear cells (PBMCs), taken before the fourth cycle of nivolumab. The CDR3 here is CASSGGGDRVGNEQFF. The CDR3 DNA reads TGTGCCAGCAGCGGTGGGGGAGACAGGGTGGGCAATGAGCAGTTCTTC.